The clone carrying this T cell receptor (beta chain) has ten or more counts. Its matching antigen is unknown. This entry comes from a study of T cell repertoires in cytomegalovirus infection. At the level of the study: Through public TCR beta signatures, both CMV infection and matching HLA type were indicated.

Study outcomes and limitations: It was HLA-C-restricted CMV-specific TCR beta clonotypes that dominated the response ex vivo. People with CMV and the relevant HLA were identified by cumulative public TCR beta family frequency.

TCRdb reprocessed the reads via MiXCR and lists one record per CDR3 protein. The table shows hundreds of thousands of distinct CDR3 sequences, with about a sixth occurring only once. The germline V and J ends were trimmed by 3 bases and 4 bases, with 10 bases remaining between them. The CDR3 extends over 13 amino acids. CDR1 and CDR2 (germline): DFQATT, SNEGSKA (reference sequence). The chain is built from TRBV20-1 and TRBJ1-5; maybe TRBD1 (6 bases). This TCR came from a human donor in good health (CMV status not recorded). Some clones in this sample may be carry-over from other donors' samples. Sample: PBMCs. CDR3 sequence: CSASQGGNQPQHF. CDR3 in DNA: TGCAGTGCTAGTCAAGGGGGGAATCAGCCCCAGCATTTT.